This section outlines one TCR beta chain sequence together with its context. Antigen specificity is unknown. The sample is drawn from a study of OX40 agonist ivuxolimab in advanced cancers. Study-wide results and limits: CD4+ T cells averaged fewer expanded clones than CD8+ T cells.

Libraries were prepared by immunoSEQ multiplex PCR; TCRdb keeps only in-frame clonotypes and omits some of them. In the table there are 60,000 to 65,000 clones, roughly 90% of which are singletons. Trimming removed 2 bases at V and 3 bases at J, with 10 bases between. This CDR3 is 14 amino acids long. Germline V gives CDR1 MGHDK, CDR2 SYGVNS. The receptor's source is an adult with an advanced solid tumor such as melanoma, head and neck, liver or kidney cancer. The chain has TRBV25-1 and TRBJ1-2, with TRBD1 as a possible D gene (6 bases). Sequenced material: CD4+ or CD8+ T cells sorted from blood, taken in a trial of the OX40 agonist ivuxolimab. CDR3 residues: CASSEPQGHYGYTF. The CDR3 nucleotides are TGTGCCAGCAGTGAACCACAGGGTCACTATGGCTACACCTTC.